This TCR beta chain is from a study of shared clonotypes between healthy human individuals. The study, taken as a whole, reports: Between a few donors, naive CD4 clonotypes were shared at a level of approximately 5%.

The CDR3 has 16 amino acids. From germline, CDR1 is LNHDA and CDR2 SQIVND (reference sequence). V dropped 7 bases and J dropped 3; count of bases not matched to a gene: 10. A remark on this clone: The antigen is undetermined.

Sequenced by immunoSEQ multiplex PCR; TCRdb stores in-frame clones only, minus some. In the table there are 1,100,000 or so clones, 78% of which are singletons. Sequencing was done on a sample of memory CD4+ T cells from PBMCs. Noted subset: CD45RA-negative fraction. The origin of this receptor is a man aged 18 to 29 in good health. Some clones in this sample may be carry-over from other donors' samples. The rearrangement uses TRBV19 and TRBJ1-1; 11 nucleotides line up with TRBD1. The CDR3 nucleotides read TGTGCCAGTACCTATTGGACAGGGGGCGCGGACACTGAAGCTTTCTTT. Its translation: CASTYWTGGADTEAFF. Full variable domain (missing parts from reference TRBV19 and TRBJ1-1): DGGITQSPKYLFRKEGQNVTLSCEQNLNHDAMYWYRQDPGQGLRLIYYSQIVNDFQKGDIAEGYSVSREKKESFPLTVTSAQKNPTAFYLCASTYWTGGADTEAFFGQGTRLTVV.